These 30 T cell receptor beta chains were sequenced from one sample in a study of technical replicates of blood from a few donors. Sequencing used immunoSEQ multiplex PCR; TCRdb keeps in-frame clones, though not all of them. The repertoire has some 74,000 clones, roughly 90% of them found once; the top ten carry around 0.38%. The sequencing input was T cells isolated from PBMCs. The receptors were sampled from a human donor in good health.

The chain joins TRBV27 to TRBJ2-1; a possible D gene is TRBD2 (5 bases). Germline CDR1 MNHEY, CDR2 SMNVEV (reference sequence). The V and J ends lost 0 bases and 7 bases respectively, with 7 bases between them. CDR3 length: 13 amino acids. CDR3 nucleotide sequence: TGTGCCAGCAGTTTATCGTCGGGGAATGAGCAGTTCTTC. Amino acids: CASSLSSGNEQFF.

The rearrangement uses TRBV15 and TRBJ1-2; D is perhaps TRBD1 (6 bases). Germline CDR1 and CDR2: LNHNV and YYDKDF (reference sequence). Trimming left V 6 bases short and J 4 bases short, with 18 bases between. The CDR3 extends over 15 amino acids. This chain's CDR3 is CATSLRREGGYGYTF. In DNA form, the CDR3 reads TGTGCCACCAGTTTGAGAAGGGAGGGGGGCTATGGCTACACCTTC.

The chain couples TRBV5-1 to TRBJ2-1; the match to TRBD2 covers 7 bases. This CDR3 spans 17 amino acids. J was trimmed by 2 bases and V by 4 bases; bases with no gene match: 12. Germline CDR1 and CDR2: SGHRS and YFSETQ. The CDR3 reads CASSRTGTGRTYNEQFF. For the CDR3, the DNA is TGCGCCAGCAGCCGAACTGGTACCGGGAGGACCTACAATGAGCAGTTCTTC.

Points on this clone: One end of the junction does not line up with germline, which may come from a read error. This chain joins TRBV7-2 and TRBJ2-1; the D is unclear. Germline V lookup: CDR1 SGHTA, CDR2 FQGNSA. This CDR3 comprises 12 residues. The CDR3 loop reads CVSSSPPGEQFF. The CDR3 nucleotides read TGTGTCAGCAGCTCCCCTCCGGGTGAGCAGTTCTTC. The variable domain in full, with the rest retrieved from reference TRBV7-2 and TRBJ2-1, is GAGVSQSPSNKVTEKGKDVELRCDPISGHTALYWYRQSLGQGLEFLIYFQGNSAPDKSGLPSDRFSAERTGGSVSTLTIQRTQQEDSAVYLCVSSSPPGEQFFGPGTRLTVL.

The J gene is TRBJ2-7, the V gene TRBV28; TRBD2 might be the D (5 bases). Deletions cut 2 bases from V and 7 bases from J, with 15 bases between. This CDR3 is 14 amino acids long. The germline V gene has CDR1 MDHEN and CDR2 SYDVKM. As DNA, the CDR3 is TGTGCCAGCAGTTTAGCCGACTACGGCGGGGAGCAGTACTTC. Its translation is CASSLADYGGEQYF.

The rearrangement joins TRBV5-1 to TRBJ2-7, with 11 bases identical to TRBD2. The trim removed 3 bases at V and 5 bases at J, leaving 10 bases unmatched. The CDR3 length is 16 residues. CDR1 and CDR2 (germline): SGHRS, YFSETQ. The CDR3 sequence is CASSSGYSGRANEQYF. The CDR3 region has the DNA TGCGCCAGCAGCTCAGGCTATAGCGGGAGGGCTAACGAGCAGTACTTC.

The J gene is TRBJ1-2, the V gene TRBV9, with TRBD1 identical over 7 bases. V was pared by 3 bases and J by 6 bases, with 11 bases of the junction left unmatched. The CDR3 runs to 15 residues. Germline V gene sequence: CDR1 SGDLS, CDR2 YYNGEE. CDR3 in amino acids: CASSDHRLDRDGYTF. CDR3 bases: TGTGCCAGCAGCGATCACCGTCTCGACAGGGATGGCTACACCTTC.

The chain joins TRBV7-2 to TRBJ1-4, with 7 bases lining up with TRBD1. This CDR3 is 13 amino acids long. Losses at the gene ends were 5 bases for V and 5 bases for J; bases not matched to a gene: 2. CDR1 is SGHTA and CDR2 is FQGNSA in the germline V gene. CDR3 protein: CASSTGENEKLFF. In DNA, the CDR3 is TGTGCCAGCAGCACAGGGGAAAATGAAAAACTGTTTTTT.

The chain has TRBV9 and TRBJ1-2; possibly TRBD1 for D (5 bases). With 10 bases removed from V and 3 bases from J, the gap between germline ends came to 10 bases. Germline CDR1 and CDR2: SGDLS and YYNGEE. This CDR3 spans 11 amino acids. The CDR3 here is CASQGDYGYTF. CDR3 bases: TGTGCCTCCCAAGGGGACTATGGCTACACCTTC.

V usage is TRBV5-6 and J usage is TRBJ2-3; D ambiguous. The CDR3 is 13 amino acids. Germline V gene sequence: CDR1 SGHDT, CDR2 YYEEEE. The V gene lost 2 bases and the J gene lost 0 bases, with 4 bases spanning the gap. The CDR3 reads CASSFSSTDTQYF. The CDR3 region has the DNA TGTGCCAGCAGCTTCAGTAGCACAGATACGCAGTATTTT.

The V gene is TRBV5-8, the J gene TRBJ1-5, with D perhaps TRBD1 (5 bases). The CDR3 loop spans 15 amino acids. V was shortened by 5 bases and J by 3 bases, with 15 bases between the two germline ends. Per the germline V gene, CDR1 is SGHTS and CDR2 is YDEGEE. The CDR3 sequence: CASSPSDSFNQPQHF. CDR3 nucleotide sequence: TGTGCCAGCAGTCCAAGCGACAGTTTCAATCAGCCCCAGCATTTT.

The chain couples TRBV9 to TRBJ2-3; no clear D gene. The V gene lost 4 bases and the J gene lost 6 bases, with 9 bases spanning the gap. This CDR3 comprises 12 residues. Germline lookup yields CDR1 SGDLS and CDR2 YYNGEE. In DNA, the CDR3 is TGTGCCAGCAGCTTTCTAAGCGATACGCAGTATTTT. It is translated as CASSFLSDTQYF.

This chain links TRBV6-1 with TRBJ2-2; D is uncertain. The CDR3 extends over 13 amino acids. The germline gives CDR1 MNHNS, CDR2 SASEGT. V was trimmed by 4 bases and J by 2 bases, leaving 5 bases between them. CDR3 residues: CASSGVNTGELFF. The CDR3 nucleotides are TGTGCCAGCAGTGGCGTTAACACCGGGGAGCTGTTTTTT.

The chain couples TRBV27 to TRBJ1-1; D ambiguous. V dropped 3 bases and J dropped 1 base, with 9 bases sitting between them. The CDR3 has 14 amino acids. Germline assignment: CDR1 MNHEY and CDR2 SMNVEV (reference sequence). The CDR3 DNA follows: TGTGCCAGCAGTTTGAGCGGCGGGAACACTGAAGCTTTCTTT. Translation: CASSLSGGNTEAFF.

CDR3 nucleotides: TGTGCCAGCAGCCTTGGTACAGCTACTGAAGCTTTCTTT. Translating it yields CASSLGTATEAFF. The chain is built from TRBV4-2 and TRBJ1-1; no definite D call. The CDR3 consists of 13 residues. Germline values: CDR1 LGHNA, CDR2 YNFKEQ. Trimming removed 4 bases at V and 5 bases at J, with 11 bases between.

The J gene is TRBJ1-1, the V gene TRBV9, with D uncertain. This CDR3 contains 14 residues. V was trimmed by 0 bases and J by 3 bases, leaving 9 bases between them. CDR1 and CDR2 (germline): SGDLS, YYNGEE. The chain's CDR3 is CASSVDPGHTEAFF. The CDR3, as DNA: TGTGCCAGCAGCGTAGATCCAGGTCACACTGAAGCTTTCTTT.

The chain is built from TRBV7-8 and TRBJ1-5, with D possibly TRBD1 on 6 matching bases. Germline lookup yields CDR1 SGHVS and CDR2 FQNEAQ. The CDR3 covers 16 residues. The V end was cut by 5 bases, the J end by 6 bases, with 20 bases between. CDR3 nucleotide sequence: TGTGCCAGCAGCGCCCAATTACAGGGCTGGAGTCAGCCCCAGCATTTT. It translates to CASSAQLQGWSQPQHF.

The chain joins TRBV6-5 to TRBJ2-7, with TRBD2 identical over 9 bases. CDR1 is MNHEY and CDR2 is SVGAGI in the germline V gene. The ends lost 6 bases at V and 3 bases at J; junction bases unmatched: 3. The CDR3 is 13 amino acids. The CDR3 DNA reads TGTGCCAGCAGCAAGACTAGCGGCTACGAGCAGTACTTC. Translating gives CASSKTSGYEQYF.

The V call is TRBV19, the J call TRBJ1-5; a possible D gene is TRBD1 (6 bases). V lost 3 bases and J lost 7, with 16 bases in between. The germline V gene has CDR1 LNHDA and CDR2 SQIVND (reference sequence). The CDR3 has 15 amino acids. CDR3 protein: CASSIYGTTGQPQHF. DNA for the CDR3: TGTGCCAGTAGTATTTACGGGACAACCGGACAGCCCCAGCATTTT.

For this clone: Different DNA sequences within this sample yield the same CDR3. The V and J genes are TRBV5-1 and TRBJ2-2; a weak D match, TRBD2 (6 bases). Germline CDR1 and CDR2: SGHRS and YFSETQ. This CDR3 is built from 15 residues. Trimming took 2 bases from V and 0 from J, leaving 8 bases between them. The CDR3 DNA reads TGCGCCAGCAGCTTTAGCGGCGCGAACACCGGGGAGCTGTTTTTT. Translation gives CASSFSGANTGELFF.

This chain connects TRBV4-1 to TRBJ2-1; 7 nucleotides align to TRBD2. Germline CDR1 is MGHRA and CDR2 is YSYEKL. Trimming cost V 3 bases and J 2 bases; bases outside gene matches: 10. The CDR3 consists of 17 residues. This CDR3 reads CASSQKAGTTAYNEQFF. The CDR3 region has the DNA TGCGCCAGCAGCCAGAAGGCCGGGACTACCGCCTACAATGAGCAGTTCTTC.

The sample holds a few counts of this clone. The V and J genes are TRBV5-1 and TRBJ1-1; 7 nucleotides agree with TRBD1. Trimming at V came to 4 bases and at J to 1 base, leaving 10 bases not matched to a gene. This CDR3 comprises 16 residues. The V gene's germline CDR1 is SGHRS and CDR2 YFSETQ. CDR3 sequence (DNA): TGCGCCAGCAGCCCAAAAGACAGGGATACGAACACTGAAGCTTTCTTT. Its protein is CASSPKDRDTNTEAFF. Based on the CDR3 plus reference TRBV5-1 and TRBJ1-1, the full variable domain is KAGVTQTPRYLIKTRGQQVTLSCSPISGHRSVSWYQQTPGQGLQFLFEYFSETQRNKGNFPGRFSGRQFSNSRSEMNVSTLELGDSALYLCASSPKDRDTNTEAFFGQGTRLTVV.

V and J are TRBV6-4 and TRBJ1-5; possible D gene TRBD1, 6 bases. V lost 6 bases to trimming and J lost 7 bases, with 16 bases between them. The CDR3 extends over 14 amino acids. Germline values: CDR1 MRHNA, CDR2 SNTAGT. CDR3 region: CASSPDGQRQPQHF. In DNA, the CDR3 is TGTGCCAGCAGCCCTGACGGACAGCGCCAGCCCCAGCATTTT.

The CDR3 DNA is TGCGCCAGCAGGAGACAGGAGAACACTGAAGCTTTCTTT. Its translation is CASRRQENTEAFF. The chain uses TRBV10-1 and TRBJ1-1, with a weak D call TRBD1 (6 bases). The V end was cut by 6 bases, the J end by 1 base, with 9 bases between. The CDR3 loop spans 13 amino acids. The germline V gene encodes CDR1 WNHNN and CDR2 SYGVQD (reference sequence).

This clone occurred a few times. CDR3 protein: CASSQSGTGIYYGYTF. The CDR3 DNA sequence: TGTGCCAGCTCACAGTCCGGGACAGGGATTTATTATGGCTACACCTTC. V usage is TRBV18 and J usage is TRBJ1-2; 9 bases match TRBD1. V lost 4 bases to trimming and J lost 5 bases; unmatched junction nucleotides: 11. Germline V CDR1 and CDR2: KGHSH, LQKENI. The CDR3 has 16 amino acids.

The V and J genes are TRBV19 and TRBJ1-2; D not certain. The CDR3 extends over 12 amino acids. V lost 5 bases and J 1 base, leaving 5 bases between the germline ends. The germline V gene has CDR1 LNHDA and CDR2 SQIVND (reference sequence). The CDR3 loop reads CASSGSNYGYTF. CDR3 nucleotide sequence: TGTGCCAGTAGTGGCAGTAACTATGGCTACACCTTC.

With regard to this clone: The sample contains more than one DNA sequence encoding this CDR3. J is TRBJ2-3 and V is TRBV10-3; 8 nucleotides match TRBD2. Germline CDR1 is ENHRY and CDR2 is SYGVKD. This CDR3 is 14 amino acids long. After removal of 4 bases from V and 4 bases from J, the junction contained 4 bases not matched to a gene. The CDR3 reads CAISAAGVADTQYF. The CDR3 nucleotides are TGTGCCATCAGTGCAGCGGGAGTGGCAGATACGCAGTATTTT.

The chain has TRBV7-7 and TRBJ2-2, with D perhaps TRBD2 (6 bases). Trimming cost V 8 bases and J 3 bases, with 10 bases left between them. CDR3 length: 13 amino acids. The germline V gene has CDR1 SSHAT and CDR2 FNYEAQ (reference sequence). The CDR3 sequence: CASARGYTGELFF. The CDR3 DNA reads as TGTGCCAGCGCGCGGGGTTACACCGGGGAGCTGTTTTTT.

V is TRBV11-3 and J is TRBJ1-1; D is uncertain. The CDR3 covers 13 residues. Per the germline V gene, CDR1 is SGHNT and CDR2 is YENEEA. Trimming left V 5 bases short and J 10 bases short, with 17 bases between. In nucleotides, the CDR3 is TGTGCCAGCAGCCCGGCTAGGGTGGAGGGAGCTTTCTTT. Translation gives CASSPARVEGAFF.

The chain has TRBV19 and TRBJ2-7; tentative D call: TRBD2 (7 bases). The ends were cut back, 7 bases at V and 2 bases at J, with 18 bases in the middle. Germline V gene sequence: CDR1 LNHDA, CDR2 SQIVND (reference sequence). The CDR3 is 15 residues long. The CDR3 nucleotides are TGTGCCAGTACGGACAGAGGGAGGGAGCCCTACGAGCAGTACTTC. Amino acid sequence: CASTDRGREPYEQYF.